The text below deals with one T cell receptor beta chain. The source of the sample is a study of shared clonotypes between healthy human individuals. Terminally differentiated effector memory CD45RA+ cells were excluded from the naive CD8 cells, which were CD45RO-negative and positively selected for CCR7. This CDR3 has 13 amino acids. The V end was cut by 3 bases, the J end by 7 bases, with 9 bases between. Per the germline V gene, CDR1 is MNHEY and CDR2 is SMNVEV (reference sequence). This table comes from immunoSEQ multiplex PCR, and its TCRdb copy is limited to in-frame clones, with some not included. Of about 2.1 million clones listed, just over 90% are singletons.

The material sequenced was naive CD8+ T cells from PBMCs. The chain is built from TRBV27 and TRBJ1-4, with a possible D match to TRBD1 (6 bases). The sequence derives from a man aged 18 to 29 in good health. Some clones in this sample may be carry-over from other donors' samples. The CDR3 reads CASSLVQGEKLFF. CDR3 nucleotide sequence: TGTGCCAGCAGTTTGGTACAGGGTGAAAAACTGTTTTTT.